This T cell receptor (beta chain) appears in the sequencing data of a study of human T cells and chemical hapten exposure. Notes on the study in general: DPC sensitization left the count of TCRs above 1 in 1000 unchanged.

The germline V gene has CDR1 MDHEN and CDR2 SYDVKM. The CDR3 spans 15 residues. The V end lost 6 bases, the J end lost 4 bases, and 18 bases lay between the germline ends. Unique molecular identifiers were attached to individual cDNA molecules within the library. Authors' data handling: TCR counts had a median of approximately 96,000 per sample and spanned roughly 23,224 to 690,600. From the RACE reads, TCRdb called clonotypes with MiXCR, one entry per CDR3 protein. What appears here as the V and J calls and clone size reflects TCRdb's work, not the paper's. Among approximately 33,000 distinct CDR3 sequences listed, 6.5% to 8.5% were seen once. In this sample, this clonotype turned up a few times. Its antigen is as yet unknown. Specified time point: healthy volunteer bleed at 2 weeks. Total RNA was isolated from whole blood that had not been fractionated.

The TCR sequence derives from a human donor in good health. Some clones in this sample may be carry-over from other donors' samples. V and J are TRBV28 and TRBJ1-2; maybe TRBD1 (6 bases). Sequencing was performed on whole blood. The DNA of the CDR3 is TGTGCCAGCAGGCGGCGGACAGATCAGGGCTATGGCTACACCTTC. The encoded protein is CASRRRTDQGYGYTF.